This TCR beta chain originates from a study of CD8 T cells in ankylosing spondylitis. This clonotype was counted a few times. The target antigen is unknown. One entry per CDR3 protein results from TCRdb running MiXCR on the 5' RACE reads. The sample shows 350,000 or so distinct CDR3 sequences, roughly 8% of them seen only once. Study-wide results and caveats: One TCR beta motif, made up of eight or nine highly homologous variants, appeared characteristic of ankylosing spondylitis blood. Existing reports had already noted some motif variants in reactive arthritis synovial fluid and blood.

The CDR3 is made up of 15 amino acids. From germline, CDR1 is SGHRS and CDR2 YFSETQ. The trim removed 4 bases at V and 9 bases at J, leaving 9 bases unmatched. The material sequenced was blood, either unsorted or a sorted T cell fraction (not recorded which). The origin of this receptor is a male donor with ankylosing spondylitis. This sequence joins TRBV5-1 and TRBJ1-6, with TRBD1 matching over 8 bases. In nucleotides, the CDR3 is TGCGCCAGCAGCACGACCTCAGGGGGCCTTTCACCCCTCCACTTT. It is translated as CASSTTSGGLSPLHF.